This T cell receptor (beta chain) was sequenced for a study of blood T cells in healthy people across ages. The study, taken as a whole, reports: Age advanced and TCR beta diversity per million T cells fell, roughly linearly. It was held that the diversity estimates obtained from one million T cells were underestimates.

Primed by a sample-barcoded 5' primer and a J-beta primer mix, a second PCR proceeded for roughly 7 to 11 cycles. MiXCR was run by TCRdb on the 5' RACE reads, yielding one entry per CDR3 protein. The data contain about 1.4 million distinct CDR3 sequences, approximately 63% of them singletons. This clonotype was observed once. Its antigen is still unknown. Healthy Caucasian individuals from Russia aged roughly 6 to 95 served as donors. The authors isolated at least 6.5 million PBMCs per sample. Germline values: CDR1 SGHRS, CDR2 YFSETQ. Trimming pared 5 bases from V and 10 bases from J, leaving 25 bases between. The CDR3 extends over 16 amino acids.

The TCR comes from a young man in good health. Sequenced material: blood. This sequence joins TRBV5-1 and TRBJ2-1, with D possibly being TRBD1 or TRBD2 (5 bases each). The CDR3 DNA reads as TGCGCCAGCAGTTACGTGGGACCCCTTTTGATTGGGGAGCAGTTCTTC. This sequence encodes CASSYVGPLLIGEQFF.